This T cell receptor beta chain was captured in a study of patients and donors after allogeneic stem cell transplantation. CDR1 is MGHRA and CDR2 is YSYEKL in the germline V gene. Trimming left V 0 bases short and J 3 bases short, with 12 bases between. CDR3 size: 15 residues. TCRdb ran MiXCR on the RT-PCR reads and lists one entry per CDR3 protein. This repertoire shows about 960,000 distinct CDR3 sequences, about a sixth found once; its top ten account for 6%. The J gene is TRBJ2-7, the V gene TRBV4-1; D is unclear. The sequencing input was blood, either unsorted or a sorted T cell fraction (not recorded which). This sequence originates from a human donor who was either an allogeneic HSCT recipient or a stem cell or donor lymphocyte infusion donor (not recorded which). It is not recorded whose cells these are; they may come from a transplant donor. Here the CDR3 reads CASSQEGGQGYEQYF. As DNA, the CDR3 is TGCGCCAGCAGCCAAGAGGGTGGGCAAGGCTACGAGCAGTACTTC.